These 17 T cell receptor beta chains were all obtained from the same sample, sequenced in a study of blood T cells in healthy people across ages. Together with a sample-barcoded 5' primer, a J-beta primer mix was included in a second PCR lasting roughly 6 to 12 cycles. One entry per CDR3 protein, called by TCRdb with MiXCR from the 5' RACE reads. The sample records hundreds of thousands of distinct CDR3 sequences, about 34% being singletons. Specimen: blood. These receptors were collected from a woman aged 80 or over in good health.

The chain couples TRBV20-1 to TRBJ2-7, with 8 nucleotides matching TRBD2. The CDR3 is made up of 15 amino acids. Trimming took 6 bases from V and 5 from J; bases not matched to a gene: 15. Germline V gene sequence: CDR1 DFQATT, CDR2 SNEGSKA (reference sequence). The CDR3 here is CSAHNRDTGGHEQYF. The DNA for the CDR3 is TGCAGTGCCCATAACCGGGACACGGGGGGGCACGAGCAGTACTTC.

This clonotype turned up a few times. A read error may produce the germline difference seen at one junction end. The chain combines TRBV7-9 with TRBJ2-2, with a possible D match to TRBD1 (5 bases). Germline lookup yields CDR1 SEHNR and CDR2 FQNEAQ (reference sequence). The CDR3 has 14 amino acids. The CDR3 DNA is TGTGCCAGCAGCTTAGGACAGACCACCGCGGAGCTGTTTTTT. Protein sequence: CASSLGQTTAELFF. The full variable domain, completed using reference TRBV7-9 and TRBJ2-2, is DTGVSQNPRHKITKRGQNVTFRCDPISEHNRLYWYRQTLGQGPEFLTYFQNEAQLEKSRLLSDRFSAERPKGSFSTLEIQRTEQGDSAMYLCASSLGQTTAELFFGEGSRLTVL.

At least ten counts were recorded for this clonotype. V usage is TRBV15 and J usage is TRBJ2-5, with 7 bases matching TRBD2. The CDR3 has 14 residues. Germline V gene sequence: CDR1 LNHNV, CDR2 YYDKDF (reference sequence). The V gene end was trimmed by 5 bases and the J gene end by 2 bases; junction bases not matched to a gene: 5. This chain's CDR3 is CATSGLGGQETQYF. In DNA, the CDR3 is TGTGCCACCAGCGGCCTGGGGGGGCAAGAGACCCAGTACTTC.

The V and J genes are TRBV29-1 and TRBJ2-5; D remains ambiguous. Near its end, the DNA agrees better with TRBJ2-7, so the J call may be wrong. Germline-derived CDR1 and CDR2 are SQVTM and ANQGSEA. CDR3 length: 10 amino acids. The CDR3 nucleotides are TGCAGCGTTGGAGGTCTCGAGCAGTACTTC. Translation gives CSVGGLEQYF.

In this sample, this clonotype turned up many times. This chain connects TRBV5-1 to TRBJ2-5; D may be TRBD1 or TRBD2 (5 bases each). The V end lost 4 bases, the J end lost 0 bases, and 10 bases lay between the germline ends. CDR1 is SGHRS and CDR2 is YFSETQ in the germline V gene. The CDR3 has 14 residues. CDR3 loop: CASSGDGYQETQYF. CDR3 nucleotide sequence: TGCGCCAGCAGCGGGGACGGGTACCAAGAGACCCAGTACTTC.

This clonotype was observed a few times. The rearrangement uses TRBV4-3 and TRBJ1-5; TRBD1 matches 9 bases. Germline trimming cut 0 bases from V and 2 bases from J; bases unmatched to any gene: 2. The CDR3 contains 16 residues. CDR1 LGHNA and CDR2 YSLEER come from the germline V gene. The CDR3 region is CASSQDWDRGNQPQHF. The CDR3 region has the DNA TGCGCCAGCAGCCAAGATTGGGACAGGGGCAATCAGCCCCAGCATTTT.

This clonotype was counted between two and nine times. The V call is TRBV10-3, the J call TRBJ2-1, with D perhaps matching TRBD1 (6 bases). The CDR3 has 14 residues. Deletions cut 3 bases from V and 5 bases from J, with 11 bases between. Germline CDR1 reads ENHRY; CDR2 reads SYGVKD. Here the CDR3 reads CAISDWTENNEQFF. CDR3 nucleotide sequence: TGTGCCATCAGTGACTGGACAGAGAACAATGAGCAGTTCTTC.

This clonotype occurred a few times. A read error may be the cause here, since a much bigger clone is one base away. The chain joins TRBV9 to TRBJ1-2; no reliable D call. This CDR3 spans 15 amino acids. Germline CDR1 reads SGDLS; CDR2 reads YYNGEE. The CDR3 spells CASSPNPSRHYGHTF. The CDR3, as DNA: TGTGCCAGCAGCCCGAACCCATCACGACACTATGGCCACACCTTC.

The V and J genes are TRBV5-4 and TRBJ2-1, with D maybe TRBD2 (7 bases). Germline-derived CDR1 and CDR2 are SGHNT and YYREEE (reference sequence). Trimming removed 3 bases at V and 4 bases at J, with 17 bases between. The CDR3 loop spans 16 amino acids. CDR3 nucleotides: TGTGCCAGCAGCTCGCCTTCGGGGGGCTTATACAATGAGCAGTTCTTC. Protein product: CASSSPSGGLYNEQFF.

This clonotype was detected ten times or more. This chain's CDR3 is CASRSPAGPTTEAFF. Written as DNA, the CDR3 is TGTGCCAGCAGGTCCCCCGCAGGGCCAACTACAGAAGCTTTCTTT. The chain couples TRBV6-6 to TRBJ1-1; weak D call: TRBD1 (5 bases). The germline V gene has CDR1 MNHNY and CDR2 SVGAGI (reference sequence). The germline V and J ends were trimmed by 6 bases and 8 bases, with 22 bases remaining between them. The CDR3 sequence is 15 residues long.

This chain connects TRBV18 to TRBJ1-1; no reliable D call. Trimming shortened V by 6 bases and J by 1 base, and 9 bases separated the two germline ends. Germline V gene sequence: CDR1 KGHSH, CDR2 LQKENI. The CDR3 has 13 amino acids. Here the CDR3 reads CASSGKSNTEAFF. CDR3 coding DNA: TGTGCCAGCTCGGGGAAGTCGAACACTGAAGCTTTCTTT. The whole variable domain, remainder taken from reference TRBV18 and TRBJ1-1, is NAGVMQNPRHLVRRRGQEARLRCSPMKGHSHVYWYRQLPEEGLKFMVYLQKENIIDESGMPKERFSAEFPKEGPSILRIQQVVRGDSAAYFCASSGKSNTEAFFGQGTRLTVV.

The V gene is TRBV6-2 or TRBV6-3, the J gene TRBJ2-7; D gene ambiguous. Germline V gene data show CDR1 as MNHEY and CDR2 as SVGEGT. CDR3 length: 14 residues. The V gene lost 5 bases and the J gene lost 2 bases, with 13 bases spanning the gap. This chain's CDR3 is CASSPIDFPYEQYF. CDR3 sequence (DNA): TGTGCCAGCAGTCCGATCGATTTCCCCTACGAGCAGTACTTC.

The chain combines TRBV7-2 with TRBJ2-7; unclear D gene. V was pared by 0 bases and J by 1 base, with 10 bases between. Germline V gene data show CDR1 as SGHTA and CDR2 as FQGNSA. This CDR3 has 15 residues. CDR3 protein: CASSLAQITSYEQYF. The CDR3 DNA sequence: TGTGCCAGCAGCTTAGCTCAAATCACATCCTACGAGCAGTACTTC.

V usage is TRBV4-3 and J usage is TRBJ2-5; D not certain. V was shortened by 0 bases and J by 4 bases, with 9 bases between the two germline ends. The germline V gene has CDR1 LGHNA and CDR2 YSLEER. The CDR3 totals 14 residues. The CDR3 protein is CASSQDPRGETQYF. The DNA of the CDR3 is TGCGCCAGCAGCCAAGACCCCAGAGGAGAGACCCAGTACTTC.

The CDR3 reads CASRRGIMNTEAFF. CDR3 in DNA: TGTGCCAGCAGGCGAGGGATTATGAACACTGAAGCTTTCTTT. The chain links TRBV25-1 to TRBJ1-1; D gene unclear. Looked up from germline, CDR1 is MGHDK and CDR2 is SYGVNS. The length of the CDR3 is 14 residues. Trimming cost V 6 bases and J 0 bases, with 11 bases left between them.

This clonotype was recorded at least ten times. The chain joins TRBV6-6 to TRBJ2-7; 7 bases line up with TRBD2. Germline V gene lookup returns CDR1 MNHNY and CDR2 SVGAGI (reference sequence). The CDR3 contains 15 residues. Unmatched junction bases numbered 11, after V lost 6 bases and J lost 3 bases. CDR3 sequence reads: CASSSGTGTNYEQYF. For the CDR3, the DNA is TGTGCCAGCAGCTCCGGAACCGGGACTAACTACGAGCAGTACTTC.

This rearrangement joins TRBV19 to TRBJ2-4; D might be TRBD1 or TRBD2, each matching 6 bases. The DNA matches TRBJ2-7 better at its end, which makes the J call doubtful. CDR1 LNHDA and CDR2 SQIVND come from the germline V gene (reference sequence). This CDR3 spans 13 amino acids. The CDR3 spells CATTRDGGNEQYF. CDR3 DNA: TGTGCCACCACGAGGGACGGGGGCAACGAGCAGTACTTC.